Following are 18 T cell receptor beta chains from one sample sequenced in a study of blood T cell repertoires in COVID-19. Profiling relied on immunoSEQ multiplex PCR, and the TCRdb table lists in-frame clones only, not all of them. This table has 160,000 or so clones, less than 85% appearing once. The source material was PBMCs or T cells enriched from blood (not recorded which). Every receptor here comes from a man aged 60 to 75 who had recovered from COVID-19.

This clone was seen a handful of times. Distinct nucleotide sequences in the sample also encode this CDR3. J is TRBJ1-1 and V is TRBV6-5; D is perhaps TRBD1 (5 bases). Germline loops: CDR1 MNHEY, CDR2 SVGAGI. Deletions cut 2 bases from V and 1 base from J, with 5 bases between. This CDR3 is built from 13 residues. CDR3 protein: CASSYDRNTEAFF. The CDR3 DNA follows: TGTGCCAGCAGTTACGACAGGAACACTGAAGCTTTCTTT.

This clone has only a few counts. The chain has TRBV2 and TRBJ1-2, with 9 positions matching TRBD1. CDR1 is SNHLY and CDR2 is FYNNEI in the germline V gene. V shed 10 bases and J 5 bases; nucleotides not matched to a gene: 11. This CDR3 contains 14 residues. The CDR3 loop is CATRKGDRDYGYTF. CDR3 bases: TGTGCCACCAGAAAAGGGGACAGGGATTATGGCTACACCTTC.

In regard to this clone: Compared with germline, one end of the junction differs, possibly owing to a read error. The chain combines TRBV3-1 (or the pseudogene TRBV3-2) with TRBJ2-3; tentative D call: TRBD1 (7 bases). Germline values: CDR1 LGHDT, CDR2 YNNKEL (reference sequence). CDR3 length: 14 amino acids. The CDR3 here is CHAGGPEPPDTQYF. The CDR3 DNA is TGCCACGCAGGGGGGCCCGAGCCCCCAGATACGCAGTATTTT.

The chain combines TRBV7-2 with TRBJ2-7; D remains unclear. Germline lookup yields CDR1 SGHTA and CDR2 FQGNSA. There are 15 residues in the CDR3. Trimming took off 1 base at V and 2 bases at J, with 12 bases between the two ends. As DNA, the CDR3 is TGTGCCAGCAGCTTAGGGGCACGCCCCACCTACGAGCAGTACTTC. It yields the protein CASSLGARPTYEQYF.

The chain has TRBV19 and TRBJ2-3; D might be TRBD1 (6 bases). This CDR3 is built from 14 residues. Germline lookup yields CDR1 LNHDA and CDR2 SQIVND (reference sequence). Trimming left V 5 bases short and J 4 bases short, with 13 bases between. The chain's CDR3 is CASSLRTVADTQYF. In nucleotides, the CDR3 is TGTGCCAGTAGTTTGCGGACAGTAGCAGATACGCAGTATTTT.

The chain has TRBV6-2 or TRBV6-3 and TRBJ2-5, with 13 positions matching TRBD2. V was pared by 0 bases and J by 4 bases, with 2 bases of the junction left unmatched. The CDR3 is 16 residues long. In germline, CDR1 is MNHEY, CDR2 SVGEGT. The CDR3 nucleotides are TGTGCCAGCAGTTACTCGGGACTAGCGGGACCAGAGACCCAGTACTTC. Translated: CASSYSGLAGPETQYF.

CDR3 loop: CASSLTVSETQYF. As DNA, the CDR3 is TGTGCCAGCTCCCTGACAGTTTCAGAGACCCAGTACTTC. V gene TRBV6-5 combines with J gene TRBJ2-5; possibly TRBD1 for D (5 bases). The ends were cut back, 8 bases at V and 4 bases at J, with 14 bases in the middle. Germline V gene data show CDR1 as MNHEY and CDR2 as SVGAGI. The CDR3 covers 13 residues.

This CDR3 is CASSISVEASDNEQFF. In nucleotides, the CDR3 is TGTGCCAGCAGCATTTCGGTCGAAGCGAGCGACAATGAGCAGTTCTTC. The V gene is TRBV9, the J gene TRBJ2-1, with D unclear. The germline V gene encodes CDR1 SGDLS and CDR2 YYNGEE. The CDR3 runs 16 residues. V was trimmed by 4 bases and J by 5 bases, leaving 19 bases between them.

The chain combines TRBV10-3 with TRBJ1-1, with D possibly TRBD1 on 5 matching bases. In germline, CDR1 is ENHRY, CDR2 SYGVKD. V was trimmed by 9 bases and J by 2 bases, leaving 13 bases between them. The CDR3 consists of 13 residues. CDR3 in DNA: TGTGCCATAGGCAAAGGGGTTAACACTGAAGCTTTCTTT. It specifies CAIGKGVNTEAFF.

The chain employs TRBV5-4 and TRBJ2-5; 11 nucleotides agree with TRBD1. Germline V gene data show CDR1 as SGHNT and CDR2 as YYREEE (reference sequence). The length of the CDR3 is 16 residues. Germline trimming cut 0 bases from V and 5 bases from J; bases unmatched to any gene: 6. Here the CDR3 DNA reads TGTGCCAGCAGCTTGGGGGGCGGACAGGGGGCTGAGACCCAGTACTTC. Translated: CASSLGGGQGAETQYF.

CDR3 sequence: CASRIQETQYF. The CDR3, as DNA: TGTGCCAGCAGAATACAAGAGACCCAGTACTTC. The chain has TRBV3-1 (or the pseudogene TRBV3-2) and TRBJ2-5, with D hard to call. The length of the CDR3 is 11 residues. V gave up 6 bases and J gave up 2 bases, with 4 bases separating them. The germline V gene encodes CDR1 LGHDT and CDR2 YNNKEL (reference sequence).

This clone came up a few times. This chain uses TRBV28 with TRBJ1-6; TRBD1 matches 8 bases. Germline V lookup: CDR1 MDHEN, CDR2 SYDVKM. The CDR3 is 15 residues long. V trimming: 6 bases; J trimming: 10 bases; junction bases outside the gene matches: 11. CDR3 region: CASRLTGTGESPLHF. CDR3 in DNA: TGTGCCAGCAGACTTACCGGGACAGGTGAATCACCCCTCCACTTT. The full variable domain, in which reference TRBV28 and TRBJ1-6 provide the parts outside the CDR3, is DVKVTQSSRYLVKRTGEKVFLECVQDMDHENMFWYRQDPGLGLRLIYFSYDVKMKEKGDIPEGYSVSREKKERFSLILESASTNQTSMYLCASRLTGTGESPLHFGNGTRLTVT.

The gene calls are TRBV7-9 and TRBJ2-2, with 10 positions matching TRBD1. This CDR3 has 11 amino acids. Germline V gene sequence: CDR1 SEHNR, CDR2 FQNEAQ (reference sequence). V was pared by 4 bases and J by 13 bases, with 0 bases of the junction left unmatched. CDR3 nucleotide sequence: TGTGCCAGCAGCTGGGACAGGGGGCTGTTTTTT. Residues: CASSWDRGLFF.

J is TRBJ2-5 and V is TRBV5-4; 14 bases are a match to TRBD2. CDR1 and CDR2 (germline): SGHNT, YYREEE (reference sequence). The V segment lost 3 bases and the J segment 5 bases; nucleotides outside the gene matches: 9. This CDR3 comprises 17 residues. CDR3 sequence (DNA): TGTGCCAGCAGCTCCCAGACTAGCGGGGGGGCCGCGGAGACCCAGTACTTC. Translating it yields CASSSQTSGGAAETQYF. Full variable domain (outside the CDR3, taken from reference TRBV5-4 and TRBJ2-5): ETGVTQSPTHLIKTRGQQVTLRCSSQSGHNTVSWYQQALGQGPQFIFQYYREEENGRGNFPPRFSGLQFPNYSSELNVNALELDDSALYLCASSSQTSGGAAETQYFGPGTRLLVL.

The V call is TRBV10-2, the J call TRBJ2-5, with D possibly being TRBD2 (5 bases). The CDR3 covers 14 residues. Per the germline V gene, CDR1 is WSHSY and CDR2 is SAAADI. Trimming removed 4 bases at V and 2 bases at J, with 11 bases between. CDR3 sequence: CASSVLGRQETQYF. DNA for the CDR3: TGCGCCAGCAGTGTTCTGGGGAGACAAGAGACCCAGTACTTC.

The chain couples TRBV9 to TRBJ2-7, with unresolved D. Trimming took 0 bases from V and 1 from J, leaving 8 bases between them. This CDR3 is 14 amino acids long. Per germline, CDR1 SGDLS and CDR2 YYNGEE. CDR3 region: CASSVDTRSYEQYF. In DNA form, the CDR3 reads TGTGCCAGCAGCGTAGATACGAGGTCCTACGAGCAGTACTTC. The entire variable domain, with the rest obtained from reference TRBV9 and TRBJ2-7, is as follows: DSGVTQTPKHLITATGQRVTLRCSPRSGDLSVYWYQQSLDQGLQFLIQYYNGEERAKGNILERFSAQQFPDLHSELNLSSLELGDSALYFCASSVDTRSYEQYFGPGTRLTVT.

This chain uses TRBV28 with TRBJ1-2, with 7 bases lining up with TRBD1. The CDR3 extends over 14 amino acids. The germline gives CDR1 MDHEN, CDR2 SYDVKM. The ends lost 7 bases at V and 2 bases at J; junction bases unmatched: 7. The CDR3: CASKRDSQNYGYTF. The CDR3 DNA follows: TGTGCCAGCAAACGGGACAGTCAAAACTATGGCTACACCTTC.

V and J are TRBV7-3 and TRBJ1-1, with D perhaps TRBD1 (6 bases). The CDR3 is 14 residues long. The V gene lost 7 bases and the J gene lost 1 base, with 13 bases spanning the gap. Germline values: CDR1 SGHTA, CDR2 FQGTGA. The CDR3 sequence: CASKVGGPNTEAFF. CDR3 in DNA: TGTGCCAGCAAAGTCGGGGGGCCGAACACTGAAGCTTTCTTT.